This is a list of T cell receptor beta chains from one sample in a study of preoperative IRX-2 immunotherapy in early breast cancer. Measured with immunoSEQ multiplex PCR; TCRdb has only the in-frame clones, and not every one. The table records about 1,000 clones, roughly four fifths of them present only once. The source material was normal tissue next to the tumor, sampled from a patient treated with IRX-2 immunotherapy. Source of these receptors: a human donor with breast cancer. Each CDR3 is given with its conserved first and last residue. The order of the fields is CDR3 protein, CDR3 DNA, J gene, D gene, V gene, CDR3 length, clone size. D genes are given only for firm matches. Some rows mark clone size as missing; the rest say once, few, many or name a class of expanded clone.

CASSYQGLVRAKNIQYF | TGTGCCAGCAGCTATCAGGGACTAGTAAGGGCCAAAAACATTCAGTACTTC | TRBJ2-4 | TRBD2 | TRBV11-3 | 17 | NA
CAWNRGGSSYEQYF | TGTGCCTGGAATAGGGGAGGCAGCTCCTACGAGCAGTACTTC | TRBJ2-7 | NA | TRBV30 | 14 | NA
CSAGGLSYEQYF | TGCAGCGCTGGGGGGCTCTCCTACGAGCAGTACTTC | TRBJ2-7 | NA | TRBV29-1 | 12 | NA
CASSLDSKPQHF | TGTGCCAGCAGTTTAGATTCTAAGCCCCAGCATTTT | TRBJ1-5 | NA | TRBV28 | 12 | few
CASSNPYLGRNTGELFF | TGTGCCAGTAGTAACCCCTACCTAGGGAGGAACACCGGGGAGCTGTTTTTT | TRBJ2-2 | NA | TRBV19 | 17 | NA
CAISGRTGMNTEAFF | TGTGCCATCAGTGGGAGGACAGGTATGAACACTGAAGCTTTCTTT | TRBJ1-1 | TRBD1 | TRBV6-8 | 15 | few
CASSQGKVAVSDEKLFF | TGTGCCAGCAGCCAAGGAAAGGTGGCTGTTTCCGATGAAAAACTGTTTTTT | TRBJ1-4 | NA | TRBV11-3 | 17 | few
CASRKLAGSRNEQFF | TGTGCCAGCAGAAAGCTAGCGGGAAGTAGAAATGAGCAGTTCTTC | TRBJ2-1 | NA | TRBV7-5 | 15 | few
CASTPTGGSTDTQYF | TGTGCCAGCACTCCTACAGGGGGTAGCACAGATACGCAGTATTTT | TRBJ2-3 | TRBD1 | TRBV14 | 15 | NA
CASSYSGGSTDTQYF | TGTGCCAGCAGCTATAGCGGGGGGAGCACAGATACGCAGTATTTT | TRBJ2-3 | TRBD2 | TRBV11-3 | 15 | large